This T cell receptor (beta chain) was sequenced for a study of Graves' ophthalmopathy and Graves' hyperthyroidism. General study findings and limits: Most clonotypes expanded in thyroid above 0.001 frequency were present in blood too.

Amplification from RNA transcripts yielded the TCR beta CDR3 regions. The authors performed first-round RT-PCR with HTBI primers and then a second-round multiplex PCR. Via MiXCR, TCRdb re-called the multiplex PCR reads, giving one row per CDR3 protein. This table holds over a million distinct CDR3 sequences, about 40% found once. The CDR3 is made up of 16 amino acids. V lost 0 bases, J lost 0 bases, and 4 bases stayed unmatched. The germline gives CDR1 DFQATT, CDR2 SNEGSKA (reference sequence). With regard to this clonotype: The antigen is unknown.

Input material: peripheral blood or thyroid tissue (not recorded which). The chain recombines TRBV20-1 with TRBJ2-2, with 7 bases fitting TRBD1. This clonotype was sampled from an adult man with Graves' hyperthyroidism. The DNA for the CDR3 is TGCAGTGCTAGAGATCCAGGGACAGCGAACACCGGGGAGCTGTTTTTT. This sequence encodes CSARDPGTANTGELFF.